This entry features one T cell receptor beta chain sequence. An end of the junction does not agree with germline; a read error may underlie this. Every donor was a healthy person donating bone marrow. These data belong to a study of cytomegalovirus exposure and HLA in healthy donors. CDR3 length: 17 amino acids. CDR1 and CDR2 from the germline V gene are MDHEN and SYDVKM. Primers: 60 Vbeta forward and 13 Jbeta reverse. The method was immunoSEQ multiplex PCR; TCRdb's version includes in-frame clones alone and lacks a portion of them. The table lists roughly 100,000 clones, roughly four fifths of them singletons, with around 5.2% in the top ten.

The V gene is TRBV28, the J gene TRBJ2-6, with TRBD1 as a possible D gene (5 bases). The sequence came from a middle-aged man in good health and CMV-seropositive. The sequencing input was PBMCs. CDR3 in amino acids: CASSPRGSVSGANGLTF. The CDR3 DNA sequence: TGTGCCAGCAGTCCTCGAGGCAGCGTCTCTGGGGCCAACGGCCTGACTTTC.